This entry concerns a single T cell receptor (beta chain). What it recognizes is unknown. Blood was drawn once from each donor into heparinised tubes. The draws averaged around 110 mL. The authors sorted CD4+ naive, central memory, regulatory and stem cell-like memory cells via CD45RO/CCR7/CD25/CD127/CD95/CD27. V dropped 5 bases and J dropped 6 bases, with 9 bases sitting between them. The V gene's germline CDR1 is SGHTA and CDR2 FQGNSA. CDR3 size: 12 residues. Expressed TCRB transcripts were sequenced, since all the RNA that had been isolated was reverse transcribed. Profiling relied on immunoSEQ multiplex PCR, and the TCRdb table lists in-frame clones only, not all of them. The sample contains some 410,000 clones, 10% to 12% of which appear only once. This sample was taken from a study of beta chain features in type 1 diabetes. Notes on the study in general: PCR may have favored shorter templates equally in patients and controls.

This receptor was taken from a woman between 18 and 29 years old in good health. The sample comprised naive CD4+ T cells from blood. The chain carries TRBV7-2 and TRBJ2-3; a weak D match, TRBD1 (5 bases). CDR3 region: CASSPHRDTQYF. DNA for the CDR3: TGTGCCAGCAGCCCGCACAGGGATACGCAGTATTTT.